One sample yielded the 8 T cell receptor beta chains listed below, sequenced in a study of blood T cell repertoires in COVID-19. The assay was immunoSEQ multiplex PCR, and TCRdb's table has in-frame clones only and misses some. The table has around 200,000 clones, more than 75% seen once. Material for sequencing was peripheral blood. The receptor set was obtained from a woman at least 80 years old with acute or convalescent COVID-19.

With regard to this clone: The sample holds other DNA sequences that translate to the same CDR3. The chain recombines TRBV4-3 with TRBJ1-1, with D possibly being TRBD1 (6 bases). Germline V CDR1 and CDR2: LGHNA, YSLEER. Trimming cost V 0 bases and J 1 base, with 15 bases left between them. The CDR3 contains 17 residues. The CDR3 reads CASSQDPRGHRNTEAFF. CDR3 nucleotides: TGCGCCAGCAGCCAAGATCCAAGGGGACACCGGAACACTGAAGCTTTCTTT.

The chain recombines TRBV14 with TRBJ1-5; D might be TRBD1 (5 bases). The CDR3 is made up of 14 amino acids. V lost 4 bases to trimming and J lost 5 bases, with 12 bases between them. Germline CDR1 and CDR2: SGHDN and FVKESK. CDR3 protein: CASSPSTGDQPQHF. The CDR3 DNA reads TGTGCCAGCAGCCCCTCGACGGGGGATCAGCCCCAGCATTTT.

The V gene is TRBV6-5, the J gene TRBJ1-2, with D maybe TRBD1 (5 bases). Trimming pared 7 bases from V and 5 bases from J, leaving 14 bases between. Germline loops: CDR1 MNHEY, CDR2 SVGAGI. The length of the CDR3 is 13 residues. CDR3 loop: CASNTGDGYGYTF. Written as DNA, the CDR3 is TGTGCCAGCAATACAGGCGACGGTTATGGCTACACCTTC.

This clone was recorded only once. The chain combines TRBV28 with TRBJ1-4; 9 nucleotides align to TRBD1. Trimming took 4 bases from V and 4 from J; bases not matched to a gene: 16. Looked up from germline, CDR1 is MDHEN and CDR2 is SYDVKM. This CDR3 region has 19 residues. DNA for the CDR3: TGTGCCAGCAGTTCCACCGGGACAGGGAGGAGCGGTAGTAATGAAAAACTGTTTTTT. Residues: CASSSTGTGRSGSNEKLFF.

The CDR3 nucleotides are TGCAGTGCTAGTCGGTCGGGAGGGCCCTACGAGCAGTACTTC. Amino acid sequence: CSASRSGGPYEQYF. The chain uses TRBV20-1 and TRBJ2-7; 8 bases match TRBD2. CDR3 length: 14 residues. From germline, CDR1 is DFQATT and CDR2 SNEGSKA (reference sequence). The trim removed 3 bases at V and 2 bases at J, leaving 6 bases unmatched.

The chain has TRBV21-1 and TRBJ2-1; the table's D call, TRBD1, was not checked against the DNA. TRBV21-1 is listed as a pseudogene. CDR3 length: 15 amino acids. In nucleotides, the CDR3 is TGTGCCGTAAGCTTGGACAGGACTAAATACAATGAGCAGTTCTTC. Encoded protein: CAVSLDRTKYNEQFF.

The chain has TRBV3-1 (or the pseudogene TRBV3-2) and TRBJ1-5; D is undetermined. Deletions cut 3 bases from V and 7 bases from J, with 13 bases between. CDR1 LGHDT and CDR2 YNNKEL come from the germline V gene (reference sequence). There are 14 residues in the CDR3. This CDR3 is CASSQGPTGQPQHF. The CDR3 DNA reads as TGTGCCAGCAGCCAGGGCCCAACGGGACAGCCCCAGCATTTT.

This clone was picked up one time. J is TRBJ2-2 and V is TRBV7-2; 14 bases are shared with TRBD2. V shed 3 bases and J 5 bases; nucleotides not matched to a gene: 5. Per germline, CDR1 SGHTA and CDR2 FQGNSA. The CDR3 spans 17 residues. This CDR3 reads CASSFRTSGRRTGELFF. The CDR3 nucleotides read TGTGCCAGCAGCTTCCGGACTAGCGGGAGGCGGACCGGGGAGCTGTTTTTT.